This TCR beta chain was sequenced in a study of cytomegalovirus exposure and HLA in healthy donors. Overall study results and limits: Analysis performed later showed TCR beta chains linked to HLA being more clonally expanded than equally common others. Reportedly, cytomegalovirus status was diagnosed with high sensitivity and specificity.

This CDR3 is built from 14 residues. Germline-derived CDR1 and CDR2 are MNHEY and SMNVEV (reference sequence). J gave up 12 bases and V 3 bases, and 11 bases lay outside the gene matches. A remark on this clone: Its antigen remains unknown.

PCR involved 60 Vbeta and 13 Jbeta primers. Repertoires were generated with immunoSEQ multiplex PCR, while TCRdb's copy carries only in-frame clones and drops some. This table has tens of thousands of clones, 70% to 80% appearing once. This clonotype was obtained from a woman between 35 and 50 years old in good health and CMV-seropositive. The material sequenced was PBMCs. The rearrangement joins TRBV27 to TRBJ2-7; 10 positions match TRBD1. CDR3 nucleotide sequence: TGTGCCAGCAGTTTGCCCGGGACAGGGGACAACGTGTACTTC. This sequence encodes CASSLPGTGDNVYF.